This T cell receptor beta chain comes out of a study of OX40 agonist ivuxolimab in advanced cancers. Study-wide points: There were also nonresponders showing low normalized T-cell clonal expansion.

This clone showed up just once. Its specificity is not known. The V gene's germline CDR1 is SGHRS and CDR2 YFSETQ. Trimming removed 3 bases from V and 6 bases from J, with 12 bases in between. This CDR3 spans 14 amino acids. TCRdb's table, derived via immunoSEQ multiplex PCR, lists solely in-frame clones and lacks some. The repertoire holds around 94,000 clones, with about 85% as singletons. This TCR was recovered from an adult with an advanced solid tumor such as melanoma, head and neck, liver or kidney cancer. The specimen comprised CD4+ or CD8+ T cells sorted from blood, sampled in a trial of the OX40 agonist ivuxolimab. The chain links TRBV5-1 to TRBJ2-2; D gene unclear. The CDR3: CASSWEGRAGELFF. The DNA of the CDR3 is TGCGCCAGCAGCTGGGAAGGTCGGGCCGGGGAGCTGTTTTTT.